This passage covers 9 T cell receptor beta chains from one sample sequenced in a study of blood T cells in healthy people across ages (dated by TCRdb to between 2015 and 2017). Library construction relied on 5' RACE. The reads were generated on an Illumina HiSeq 2500. A second PCR of about 6 to 12 cycles was run with a J-beta primer mix and a sample-barcoded 5' primer. The public reads were run again by TCRdb, first through fastp at Q25 and then through MiXCR, and only productive beta chains were kept. Each CDR3 protein appears once, grouped with its most common genes and DNA. The sample data list under 1,000,000 distinct CDR3 sequences, and about half of these were observed just once. The ten largest account for 15% to 20% of the sample. Sequenced sample: blood. These receptors were collected from a man older than 75 in good health.

This clonotype has just a few counts. The chain couples TRBV2 to TRBJ2-7; D possibly corresponds to TRBD1 (5 bases). Germline V lookup: CDR1 SNHLY, CDR2 FYNNEI. V shed 7 bases and J shed 4 bases, with 11 bases lying between them. This CDR3 spans 12 amino acids. In DNA, the CDR3 is TGTGCCAGCACCAGTCAGGGTTACGAGCAGTACTTC. Translation: CASTSQGYEQYF.

There are a few counts of this clonotype. This clone may be a read error of a much larger clone one base away. The gene calls are TRBV20-1 and TRBJ2-7; D is perhaps TRBD2 (5 bases). The CDR3 covers 12 residues. CDR1 and CDR2 (germline): DFQATT, SNEGSKA (reference sequence). The CDR3 sequence: CSARDRGYEKYF. The CDR3 DNA reads as TGCAGTGCTAGAGATCGGGGATACGAGAAGTACTTC.

This clonotype was counted only a few times. The DNA for the CDR3 is TGTGCCAGCAGCCGGACAGGTGGGATCTATGGCTACACCTTC. Amino acids: CASSRTGGIYGYTF. The chain uses TRBV3-1 and TRBJ1-2; TRBD1 matches 7 bases. Germline trimming cut 4 bases from V and 4 bases from J; bases unmatched to any gene: 6. CDR1 is LGHDT, CDR2 YNNKEL, per germline (reference sequence). This CDR3 comprises 14 residues.

The chain uses TRBV29-1 and TRBJ2-1; either TRBD1 or TRBD2 may fit D (7 bases each). The ends were cut back, 2 bases at V and 13 bases at J, with 27 bases in the middle. From germline, CDR1 is SQVTM and CDR2 ANQGSEA. The length of the CDR3 is 16 residues. The CDR3 here is CSVETAPQGRGETQFF. The CDR3 DNA reads TGCAGCGTTGAAACGGCCCCACAGGGGAGGGGGGAGACCCAGTTCTTC.

This chain connects TRBV5-4 to TRBJ2-7, with D hard to call. The J call is doubtful: the DNA matches TRBJ2-5 better. The length of the CDR3 is 13 residues. From germline, CDR1 is SGHNT and CDR2 YYREEE (reference sequence). The CDR3 sequence: CASSLSYGETQYF. The CDR3 DNA is TGTGCCAGCAGCCTGAGTTATGGAGAGACCCAGTACTTC.

This clonotype was seen a few times. The chain uses TRBV5-4 and TRBJ2-5; 13 bases agree with TRBD2. The germline gives CDR1 SGHNT, CDR2 YYREEE (reference sequence). Trimming took 3 bases from V and 3 from J; bases not matched to a gene: 11. This CDR3 region has 18 residues. CDR3 in amino acids: CASSSGTSGKSAEETQYF. CDR3 DNA: TGTGCCAGCAGCTCCGGGACTAGCGGGAAAAGCGCAGAAGAGACCCAGTACTTC.

The chain joins TRBV2 to TRBJ1-5; D not certain. The CDR3 extends over 14 amino acids. The V gene's germline CDR1 is SNHLY and CDR2 FYNNEI. Trimming took off 6 bases at V and 4 bases at J, with 13 bases between the two ends. CDR3 protein: CASRDGRWNQPQHF. The CDR3 nucleotides read TGTGCCAGCAGGGACGGACGGTGGAATCAGCCCCAGCATTTT.

V is TRBV14 and J is TRBJ2-6, with a weak D call TRBD2 (5 bases). Deletions cut 4 bases from V and 2 bases from J, with 15 bases between. Looked up from germline, CDR1 is SGHDN and CDR2 is FVKESK. The CDR3 loop spans 17 amino acids. CDR3 region: CASSPRELIPGANVLTF. The CDR3 nucleotides are TGTGCCAGCAGCCCGAGGGAGTTGATCCCTGGGGCCAACGTCCTGACTTTC.

This clonotype has more than one count but fewer than ten. The chain couples TRBV5-1 to TRBJ1-2; no definite D call. V was clipped by 3 bases and J by 1 base, with 10 bases between them. In germline, CDR1 is SGHRS, CDR2 YFSETQ. This CDR3 is built from 14 residues. Here the CDR3 DNA reads TGCGCCAGCAGCTGGACTCGCGGTAACTATGGCTACACCTTC. This encodes CASSWTRGNYGYTF.